These 11 T cell receptor beta chains were sequenced from one sample in a study of control samples from healthy donors and cancer patients. Profiling relied on immunoSEQ multiplex PCR, and the TCRdb table lists in-frame clones only, not all of them. Of around 31,000 clones listed, roughly 94% were seen once; the top ten hold more than 6.5%. Specimen: blood. The receptors originated from a man between 60 and 75 years old in good health.

The chain has TRBV6-6 and TRBJ1-3; D uncertain. This CDR3 spans 16 amino acids. Per the germline V gene, CDR1 is MNHNY and CDR2 is SVGAGI (reference sequence). V was shortened by 6 bases and J by 0 bases, with 15 bases between the two germline ends. The CDR3 DNA reads as TGTGCCAGCAGGGCAGCGCATGATATCTCTGGAAACACCATATATTTT. It codes for CASRAAHDISGNTIYF.

V usage is TRBV27 and J usage is TRBJ1-5; D is ambiguous. V dropped 5 bases and J dropped 2 bases, with 7 bases sitting between them. Germline-derived CDR1 and CDR2 are MNHEY and SMNVEV (reference sequence). The length of the CDR3 is 13 residues. The CDR3 DNA follows: TGTGCCAGCAGTCTCCAGGGCAATCAGCCCCAGCATTTT. As protein: CASSLQGNQPQHF.

The count of this clone is one. V usage is TRBV23-1 and J usage is TRBJ2-7, with TRBD2 matching 7 bases. TRBV23-1 is an open reading frame whose function is uncertain. With 8 bases clipped from V and 5 bases from J, the junction kept 12 bases outside the gene matches. The CDR3 covers 14 residues. The CDR3 bases are TGCGCCAGCCCCCGACGGGGGGACCTACACGAGCAGTACTTC. Residues: CASPRRGDLHEQYF.

The chain employs TRBV5-6 and TRBJ2-5, with D possibly matching TRBD2 (6 bases). The CDR3 runs to 14 residues. Germline-derived CDR1 and CDR2 are SGHDT and YYEEEE. V dropped 7 bases and J dropped 2 bases, with 15 bases sitting between them. The CDR3 DNA reads as TGTGCCAGCCGCACTTGGGACTTACAAGAGACCCAGTACTTC. Translated, it gives CASRTWDLQETQYF.

The chain couples TRBV5-4 to TRBJ1-5; D uncertain. CDR3 length: 13 amino acids. From germline, CDR1 is SGHNT and CDR2 YYREEE (reference sequence). The V and J ends lost 8 bases and 6 bases respectively, with 15 bases between them. The CDR3 loop reads CARRTNSTQPQHF. In nucleotides, the CDR3 is TGTGCCAGACGGACCAATTCCACTCAGCCCCAGCATTTT.

The J gene is TRBJ2-1, the V gene TRBV18; a weak D match, TRBD1 (5 bases). The CDR3 has 16 amino acids. Between the trimmed V and J ends, which lost 0 bases and 3 bases, there was a span of 12 bases. CDR1 KGHSH and CDR2 LQKENI come from the germline V gene. CDR3: CASSPPTVLDYNEQFF. As DNA, the CDR3 is TGTGCCAGCTCACCACCGACAGTACTTGACTACAATGAGCAGTTCTTC.

The chain employs TRBV19 and TRBJ1-4, with D possibly TRBD1 on 5 matching bases. Germline V gene sequence: CDR1 LNHDA, CDR2 SQIVND (reference sequence). V gave up 3 bases and J gave up 8 bases, with 16 bases separating them. The CDR3 loop spans 15 amino acids. The CDR3 here is CASSMGYRPGEKLFF. In DNA form, the CDR3 reads TGTGCCAGTAGTATGGGGTACAGGCCTGGCGAAAAACTGTTTTTT.

The V gene is TRBV27, the J gene TRBJ1-1; tentatively, D is TRBD1 (5 bases). The CDR3 spans 14 residues. Trimming shortened V by 2 bases and J by 3 bases, and 10 bases separated the two germline ends. Germline V lookup: CDR1 MNHEY, CDR2 SMNVEV (reference sequence). CDR3 in amino acids: CASSLRLGDTEAFF. In DNA form, the CDR3 reads TGTGCCAGCAGTTTACGCCTAGGGGACACTGAAGCTTTCTTT.

V usage is TRBV20-1 and J usage is TRBJ1-1, with D unresolved. Germline V gene sequence: CDR1 DFQATT, CDR2 SNEGSKA (reference sequence). The CDR3 has 11 residues. V was pared by 7 bases and J by 4 bases, with 10 bases between. CDR3 sequence: CSGESGTEAFF. The CDR3 DNA reads TGCAGTGGAGAAAGCGGCACTGAAGCTTTCTTT.

V is TRBV20-1 and J is TRBJ1-4; perhaps TRBD1 as D (5 bases). Germline-derived CDR1 and CDR2 are DFQATT and SNEGSKA (reference sequence). The CDR3 extends over 14 amino acids. The V and J ends lost 4 bases and 4 bases respectively, with 13 bases between them. The CDR3 spells CSAIDTGFNEKLFF. The CDR3 DNA reads TGCAGTGCTATTGATACAGGTTTTAATGAAAAACTGTTTTTT.

This chain links TRBV12-5 with TRBJ2-2; D possibly uses TRBD1 or TRBD2 (5 bases each). The CDR3 consists of 16 residues. Germline V gene sequence: CDR1 LGHNT, CDR2 FRNRAP. Trimming removed 1 base from V and 4 bases from J, with 13 bases in between. CDR3 loop: CASGLGQGVSTGELFF. DNA of the CDR3: TGTGCTAGTGGTTTGGGCCAGGGAGTGAGCACCGGGGAGCTGTTTTTT.